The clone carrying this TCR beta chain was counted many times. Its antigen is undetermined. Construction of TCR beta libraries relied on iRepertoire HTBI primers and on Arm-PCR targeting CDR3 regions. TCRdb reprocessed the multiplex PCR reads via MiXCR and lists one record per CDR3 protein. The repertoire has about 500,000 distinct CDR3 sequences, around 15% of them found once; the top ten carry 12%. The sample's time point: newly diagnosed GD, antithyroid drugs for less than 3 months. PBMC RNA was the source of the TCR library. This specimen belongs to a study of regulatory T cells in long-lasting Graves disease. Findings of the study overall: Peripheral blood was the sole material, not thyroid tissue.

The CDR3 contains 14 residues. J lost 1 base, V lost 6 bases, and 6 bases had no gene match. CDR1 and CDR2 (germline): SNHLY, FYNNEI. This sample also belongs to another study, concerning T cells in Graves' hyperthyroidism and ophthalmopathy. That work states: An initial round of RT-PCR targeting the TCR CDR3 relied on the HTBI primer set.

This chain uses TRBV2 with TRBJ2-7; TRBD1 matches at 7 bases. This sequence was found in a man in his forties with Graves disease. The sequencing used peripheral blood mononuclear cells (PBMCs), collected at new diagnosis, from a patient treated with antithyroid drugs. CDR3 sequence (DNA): TGTGCCAGCAGCGGCCGGGACAGTTCCTACGAGCAGTACTTC. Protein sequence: CASSGRDSSYEQYF.